The source of this T cell receptor (beta chain) is a study of blood T cell repertoires in COVID-19. Whole-study context: Sources were T cells, B-cell-depleted T cells, or PBMCs; the material itself was cDNA or gDNA.

Original processing notes: Amplification from reference gene primers served as the basis for estimated nucleated cell counts. Sequencing used immunoSEQ multiplex PCR; TCRdb keeps in-frame clones, though not all of them. That table furnishes V, J and clone size, whereas the DNA furnished D and trimming. This repertoire shows some 490,000 clones, 80% to 90% found once; its top ten account for about 3.2%. Germline assignment: CDR1 KGHSH and CDR2 LQKENI. This CDR3 has 14 amino acids. V shed 3 bases and J 3 bases; nucleotides not matched to a gene: 3. With regard to this clone: This CDR3 is also generated by other DNA sequences in the sample.

The sequenced sample consisted of peripheral blood. The V and J genes are TRBV18 and TRBJ2-7; 9 positions match TRBD1. This clonotype was obtained from a human donor in a cohort sampled during active COVID-19. The CDR3 DNA reads TGTGCCAGCTCACCTGGGACAGGGAGCTACGAGCAGTACTTC. Its protein product is CASSPGTGSYEQYF. Using reference TRBV18 and TRBJ2-7 for the parts outside the CDR3, the full variable domain is NAGVMQNPRHLVRRRGQEARLRCSPMKGHSHVYWYRQLPEEGLKFMVYLQKENIIDESGMPKERFSAEFPKEGPSILRIQQVVRGDSAAYFCASSPGTGSYEQYFGPGTRLTVT.